The 4 T cell receptor beta chains below were found in one sample sequenced in a study of T cells in Graves' hyperthyroidism and ophthalmopathy. TCR beta CDR3 regions were amplified from RNA transcripts. The primer set for the first-round RT-PCR of the TCR CDR3 was HTBI. TCRdb recomputed calls from the multiplex PCR reads with MiXCR, one row per CDR3 protein. The table includes some 600,000 distinct CDR3 sequences, just over 45% detected once. The sequencing sample was made of peripheral blood or thyroid tissue (not recorded which). These receptors were taken from a woman aged 18-29 years with Graves' hyperthyroidism.

The chain employs TRBV29-1 and TRBJ2-5, with 9 bases identical to TRBD1. With V trimmed by 6 bases and J by 4 bases, 9 bases remained unmatched. The germline CDR1 and CDR2 sequences are SQVTM and ANQGSEA. This CDR3 has 14 residues. CDR3 bases: TGCAGCGTCACAACAGGGGGCGGTCGAGAGACCCAGTACTTC. It is translated as CSVTTGGGRETQYF.

V usage is TRBV25-1 and J usage is TRBJ2-7; 9 positions match TRBD2. This CDR3 region has 15 residues. CDR1 and CDR2 from the germline V gene are MGHDK and SYGVNS. With 7 bases clipped from V and 2 bases from J, the junction kept 9 bases outside the gene matches. Here the CDR3 reads CASTASGIYPYEQYF. In DNA form, the CDR3 reads TGTGCCAGCACCGCTAGCGGGATCTACCCCTACGAGCAGTACTTC.

The chain has TRBV29-1 and TRBJ1-4, with D unresolved. Trimming shortened V by 8 bases and J by 5 bases, and 9 bases separated the two germline ends. Germline CDR1 and CDR2: SQVTM and ANQGSEA. The CDR3 is 11 residues long. The CDR3 DNA follows: TGCAGCCCCGGAGGGAATGAAAAACTGTTTTTT. Its translation is CSPGGNEKLFF.

This clonotype was seen ten or more times. CDR3 coding DNA: TGTGCCAGCAGCTTGGGGACAGGTCAAGAGACCCAGTACTTC. Amino acids: CASSLGTGQETQYF. This chain uses TRBV7-2 with TRBJ2-5, with 8 bases aligning to TRBD1. This CDR3 is built from 14 residues. V lost 3 bases, J lost 2 bases, and 2 bases stayed unmatched. CDR1 and CDR2 (germline): SGHTA, FQGNSA.